What follows describes a single T cell receptor (beta chain). As yet, its antigen is unknown. The ends lost 5 bases at V and 8 bases at J; junction bases unmatched: 11. CDR1 and CDR2 (germline): SGHTA, FQGTGA. The CDR3 totals 17 residues. The source of the sample is a study of memory CD4+ T cells and cytomegalovirus serostatus. Across the whole study: Of the healthy Belgian adults, 9 were CMV seropositive and 24 seronegative. General study results and limits: Of under 200 reported CMV TCRbeta sequences, about 67 were found in memory CD4+ repertoires. Median bootstrapped AUC for CMV status was approximately 0.94 originally, 0.85 to 0.92 US-trained.

The sort gate was single viable CD3+CD4+CD8-CD45RO+ cells for memory CD4+ T cells. Only in-frame clones appear in the TCRdb table, and some are missing; sequencing was by immunoSEQ multiplex PCR. The sample carries about 56,000 clones, 82% recorded once. The source is an adult in good health and CMV-seronegative. The sample comprised memory CD4+ T cells from blood. The V gene is TRBV7-3, the J gene TRBJ2-1, with 14 bases matching TRBD2. In DNA, the CDR3 is TGTGCCAGCAGCGGCCAGAGACTAGCGGGGGGGCGCGATGAGCAGTTCTTC. Protein product: CASSGQRLAGGRDEQFF.